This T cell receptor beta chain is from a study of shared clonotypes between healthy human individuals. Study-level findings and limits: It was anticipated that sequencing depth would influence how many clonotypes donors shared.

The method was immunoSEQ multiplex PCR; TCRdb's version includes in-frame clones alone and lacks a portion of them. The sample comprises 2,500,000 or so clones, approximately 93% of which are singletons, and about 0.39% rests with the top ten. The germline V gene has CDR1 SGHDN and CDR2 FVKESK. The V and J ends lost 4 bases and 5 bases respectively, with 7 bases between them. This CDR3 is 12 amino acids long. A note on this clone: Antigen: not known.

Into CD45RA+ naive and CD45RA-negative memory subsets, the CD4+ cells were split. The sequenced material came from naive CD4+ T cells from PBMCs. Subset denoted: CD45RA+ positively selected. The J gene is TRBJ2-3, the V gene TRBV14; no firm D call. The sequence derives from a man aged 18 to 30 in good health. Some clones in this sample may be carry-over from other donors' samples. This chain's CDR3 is CASSPFRDTQYF. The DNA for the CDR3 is TGTGCCAGCAGCCCCTTTCGAGATACGCAGTATTTT. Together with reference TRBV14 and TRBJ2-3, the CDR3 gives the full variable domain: EAGVTQFPSHSVIEKGQTVTLRCDPISGHDNLYWYRRVMGKEIKFLLHFVKESKQDESGMPNNRFLAERTGGTYSTLKVQPAELEDSGVYFCASSPFRDTQYFGPGTRLTVL.